The 28 T cell receptor beta chains in this list originate from one sample, sequenced in a study of vaccination and CD4 T cells after COVID-19. The Oncomine TCR Beta short-read assay was applied to DNA of cultured CD4+ T cells. TCRdb used MiXCR to reprocess the PCR reads, holding one entry per CDR3 protein. Among about 5,600 distinct CDR3 sequences listed, roughly 44% were seen once. Their antigens are not known. Treatment meaning: roughly ten-day PBMC culture with coronavirus spike peptide pools or control peptides (ViraFEST assay). Harvesting of the unexposed donor's CD4+ T cells predated the COVID-19 pandemic (2011-2018). The specimen sequenced was CD4+ T cells from blood, cultured in vitro. The receptor source for this set is a human donor in good health.

V usage is TRBV6-1 and J usage is TRBJ2-7; TRBD2 agrees at 7 bases. The CDR3 totals 14 residues. Germline CDR1 MNHNS, CDR2 SASEGT. Unmatched junction bases numbered 6, after V lost 0 bases and J lost 7 bases. The CDR3 nucleotides read TGTGCCAGCAGTGAAGCGGGGGGGACGGGAGAGCAGTACTTC. It is translated as CASSEAGGTGEQYF.

There are a few counts of this clonotype. The chain joins TRBV11-2 to TRBJ1-1; unclear D gene. Germline V gene lookup returns CDR1 SGHAT and CDR2 FQNNGV. The length of the CDR3 is 12 residues. The germline V and J ends were trimmed by 0 bases and 11 bases, with 10 bases remaining between them. CDR3 nucleotides: TGTGCCAGCAGCTTAGATAGAGGGAAGGCTTTCTTT. It encodes CASSLDRGKAFF. The full variable domain, in which reference TRBV11-2 and TRBJ1-1 provide the parts outside the CDR3, is EAGVAQSPRYKIIEKRQSVAFWCNPISGHATLYWYQQILGQGPKLLIQFQNNGVVDDSQLPKDRFSAERLKGVDSTLKIQPAKLEDSAVYLCASSLDRGKAFFGQGTRLTVV.

Turning to this clonotype: The junction differs from germline at one of its ends, possibly a read error. The CDR3 region is CANSPQGGGYTF. CDR3 sequence (DNA): TGTGCCAACAGTCCCCAAGGAGGCGGCTACACCTTC. The V and J genes are TRBV27 and TRBJ1-2, with unresolved D. The CDR3 sequence is 12 residues long. Germline assignment: CDR1 MNHEY and CDR2 SMNVEV (reference sequence).

CDR3 nucleotides: TGTGCCAGCAGTTCCCAGGGGTACCAAGAGACCCAGTACTTC. This codes for CASSSQGYQETQYF. The chain has TRBV27 and TRBJ2-5, with D tentatively TRBD1 (6 bases). The germline V and J ends were trimmed by 4 bases and 0 bases, with 9 bases remaining between them. Germline V gene sequence: CDR1 MNHEY, CDR2 SMNVEV (reference sequence). The CDR3 runs to 14 residues.

In its sample, this clonotype is medium-sized. This chain links TRBV7-3 with TRBJ2-5; D is undetermined. Trimming removed 2 bases from V and 4 bases from J, with 14 bases in between. There are 15 residues in the CDR3. Germline CDR1 is SGHTA and CDR2 is FQGTGA. The CDR3, as DNA: TGTGCCAGCAGCTTAGGTCCGGAACTGGGAGAGACCCAGTACTTC. This sequence encodes CASSLGPELGETQYF.

There are a few counts of this clonotype. This chain connects TRBV7-9 to TRBJ1-5; D unclear. The V gene lost 4 bases and the J gene lost 4 bases, with 5 bases spanning the gap. CDR1 and CDR2 (germline): SEHNR, FQNEAQ (reference sequence). The CDR3 totals 12 residues. The CDR3: CASSSANQPQHF. For the CDR3, the DNA is TGTGCCAGCAGCTCCGCAAATCAGCCCCAGCATTTT.

This clonotype was recorded a few times. The chain has TRBV12-3 or TRBV12-4 and TRBJ1-1; D unclear. V was shortened by 5 bases and J by 10 bases, with 14 bases between the two germline ends. The length of the CDR3 is 12 residues. CDR3 DNA sequence: TGTGCCAGCAGTCTCCTCCGAGGAAGAGCTTTCTTT. Amino acid sequence: CASSLLRGRAFF.

The chain recombines TRBV6-1 with TRBJ2-6; no definite D call. CDR3 length equals 16 residues. CDR1 is MNHNS, CDR2 SASEGT, per germline. With 5 bases removed from V and 0 bases from J, the gap between germline ends came to 11 bases. CDR3 region: CASSKRRSSGANVLTF. In DNA, the CDR3 is TGTGCCAGCAGTAAACGACGAAGCTCTGGGGCCAACGTCCTGACTTTC.

In this sample, this clonotype is large. The chain carries TRBV14 and TRBJ2-3; TRBD1 agrees at 7 bases. The CDR3 loop spans 16 amino acids. The trim removed 0 bases at V and 0 bases at J, leaving 3 bases unmatched. Germline V CDR1 and CDR2: SGHDN, FVKESK. The CDR3 here is CASSQETGSSTDTQYF. In DNA, the CDR3 is TGTGCCAGCAGCCAAGAGACAGGGTCGAGCACAGATACGCAGTATTTT.

CDR3 protein: CASTTSGGGNEQFF. The CDR3 DNA is TGTGCCAGCACCACTAGCGGGGGTGGCAATGAGCAGTTCTTC. The chain combines TRBV6-1 with TRBJ2-1; 11 bases map to TRBD2. This CDR3 is 14 amino acids long. V lost 7 bases and J lost 6; bases outside the gene matches: 5. Germline CDR1 MNHNS, CDR2 SASEGT.

The chain uses TRBV20-1 and TRBJ1-4, with no clear D. This CDR3 is 12 amino acids long. Germline values: CDR1 DFQATT, CDR2 SNEGSKA (reference sequence). Trimming took off 8 bases at V and 7 bases at J, with 14 bases between the two ends. The CDR3 loop is CSSNNRGEKLFF. CDR3 bases: TGCAGTTCAAATAATCGCGGTGAAAAACTGTTTTTT.

This clonotype was detected only a few times. The chain links TRBV19 to TRBJ1-6; no clear D gene. CDR3 length equals 15 residues. Germline CDR1 is LNHDA and CDR2 is SQIVND (reference sequence). Deletions cut 3 bases from V and 7 bases from J, with 13 bases between. This CDR3 reads CASSMERGGNSPLHF. DNA of the CDR3: TGTGCCAGTAGTATGGAGCGGGGAGGGAATTCACCCCTCCACTTT.

This clonotype was seen a few times. The chain is built from TRBV7-8 and TRBJ1-2; D is unresolved. CDR3 length equals 14 residues. Germline values: CDR1 SGHVS, CDR2 FQNEAQ. V was cut by 1 base and J by 8 bases, with 14 bases left in between. DNA for the CDR3: TGTGCCAGCAGCTTAGTGGAGGTGCCGAGGGGCTACACCTTC. It codes for CASSLVEVPRGYTF.

V usage is TRBV7-6 and J usage is TRBJ2-3; 7 bases fit TRBD1. CDR1 and CDR2 (germline): SGHVS, FNYEAQ. This CDR3 has 15 amino acids. V shed 3 bases, J shed 1 base, and the junction held 4 bases outside the gene matches. The CDR3 region has the DNA TGTGCCAGCAGCTTCGGACAGGTTGGCACAGATACGCAGTATTTT. It codes for CASSFGQVGTDTQYF.

The rearrangement links TRBV2 to TRBJ2-7, with unresolved D. The length of the CDR3 is 14 residues. Germline V gene sequence: CDR1 SNHLY, CDR2 FYNNEI. Trimming cost V 7 bases and J 2 bases, with 15 bases left between them. In DNA, the CDR3 is TGTGCCAGCACTACCTCCGGGTGGGCCTACGAGCAGTACTTC. Its translation: CASTTSGWAYEQYF. The full variable domain, with the rest looked up from reference TRBV2 and TRBJ2-7, is EPEVTQTPSHQVTQMGQEVILRCVPISNHLYFYWYRQILGQKVEFLVSFYNNEISEKSEIFDDQFSVERPDGSNFTLKIRSTKLEDSAMYFCASTTSGWAYEQYFGPGTRLTVT.

The rearrangement uses TRBV20-1 and TRBJ2-2; tentatively, D is TRBD2 (6 bases). The CDR3 runs 16 residues. V shed 0 bases and J shed 1 base, with 12 bases lying between them. Germline values: CDR1 DFQATT, CDR2 SNEGSKA (reference sequence). The CDR3 sequence is CSARDRGLMNTGELFF. DNA of the CDR3: TGCAGTGCTAGAGATAGGGGACTGATGAACACCGGGGAGCTGTTTTTT.

The rearrangement links TRBV15 to TRBJ1-3; a weak D match, TRBD1 (6 bases). The CDR3 contains 17 residues. Trimming shortened V by 0 bases and J by 4 bases, and 16 bases separated the two germline ends. Germline V CDR1 and CDR2: LNHNV, YYDKDF (reference sequence). The CDR3 protein is CATSRDTAGVLGNTIYF. CDR3 DNA: TGTGCCACCAGCAGAGATACCGCAGGGGTATTGGGAAACACCATATATTTT.

This clonotype was recorded a few times. The genes are TRBV10-3 and TRBJ1-1; 7 positions agree with TRBD1. This CDR3 has 15 amino acids. Trimming removed 10 bases from V and 0 bases from J; junction bases left unmatched: 11. Germline V gives CDR1 ENHRY, CDR2 SYGVKD. The CDR3 DNA reads TGTGCCACCCAGCGGACAGGCGAGATGAACACTGAAGCTTTCTTT. This encodes CATQRTGEMNTEAFF.

This rearrangement joins TRBV7-9 to TRBJ2-1; D is uncertain. Germline values: CDR1 SEHNR, CDR2 FQNEAQ (reference sequence). The V end was cut by 1 base, the J end by 15 bases, with 13 bases between. The CDR3 spans 12 residues. The CDR3 DNA is TGTGCCAGCAGCTTAGACGGCAGCAGGTCGTTCTTC. Translating gives CASSLDGSRSFF. The whole variable domain, filled in from reference TRBV7-9 and TRBJ2-1, reads DTGVSQNPRHKITKRGQNVTFRCDPISEHNRLYWYRQTLGQGPEFLTYFQNEAQLEKSRLLSDRFSAERPKGSFSTLEIQRTEQGDSAMYLCASSLDGSRSFFGPGTRLTVL.

This clonotype appeared a few times. The rearrangement links TRBV6-2 or TRBV6-3 to TRBJ2-3; D not certain. Germline V gene sequence: CDR1 MNHEY, CDR2 SVGEGT. Trimming took off 7 bases at V and 8 bases at J, with 10 bases between the two ends. The CDR3 runs to 11 residues. The CDR3 protein is CASTKSSTQYF. In nucleotides, the CDR3 is TGTGCCAGCACAAAATCCTCTACGCAGTATTTT.

Sample share makes this clonotype medium-sized. The chain has TRBV20-1 and TRBJ2-5; 9 nucleotides match TRBD2. Germline loops: CDR1 DFQATT, CDR2 SNEGSKA (reference sequence). V was clipped by 2 bases and J by 5 bases; unmatched bases: 6. The CDR3 is 14 amino acids. The CDR3 DNA reads TGCAGTGCTAGACAAGCGGGGGGTAAGGAGACCCAGTACTTC. This gives the protein CSARQAGGKETQYF.

This clonotype was found a few times. The rearrangement joins TRBV5-8 to TRBJ1-2; tentatively, D is TRBD1 (6 bases). The germline V gene has CDR1 SGHTS and CDR2 YDEGEE. There are 15 residues in the CDR3. Trimming cost V 4 bases and J 5 bases, with 18 bases left between them. The chain's CDR3 is CASSRSGQTSYGYTF. As DNA, the CDR3 is TGTGCCAGCAGCCGTTCAGGACAGACGTCGTATGGCTACACCTTC.

The chain couples TRBV20-1 to TRBJ1-2, with 7 bases that match TRBD1. V shed 1 base and J 0 bases; nucleotides not matched to a gene: 14. Germline CDR1 is DFQATT and CDR2 is SNEGSKA (reference sequence). This CDR3 is 18 amino acids long. CDR3 amino acids: CSARARLRDRPSNYGYTF. In DNA, the CDR3 is TGCAGTGCTAGAGCACGCCTCAGGGACAGACCTTCTAACTATGGCTACACCTTC.

This clonotype was seen a few times. The gene calls are TRBV20-1 and TRBJ1-1; D gene uncertain. Germline V CDR1 and CDR2: DFQATT, SNEGSKA (reference sequence). The V end lost 0 bases, the J end lost 5 bases, and 10 bases lay between the germline ends. This CDR3 comprises 13 residues. CDR3 residues: CSARDPIGTEAFF. The DNA for the CDR3 is TGCAGTGCTAGAGATCCGATCGGGACTGAAGCTTTCTTT.

V gene TRBV12-3 or TRBV12-4 combines with J gene TRBJ1-5; the D gene is possibly TRBD1 (5 bases). With 6 bases removed from V and 0 bases from J, the gap between germline ends came to 6 bases. The CDR3 has 13 amino acids. The CDR3 loop is CASRTGSNQPQHF. CDR3 nucleotide sequence: TGTGCCAGCAGAACAGGTAGCAATCAGCCCCAGCATTTT.

The chain has TRBV6-1 and TRBJ2-5; D perhaps matches TRBD2 (7 bases). Between the trimmed V and J ends, which lost 3 bases and 2 bases, there was a span of 10 bases. The CDR3 runs 14 residues. Germline lookup yields CDR1 MNHNS and CDR2 SASEGT. This chain's CDR3 is CASSDGGRQETQYF. CDR3 DNA: TGTGCCAGCAGTGACGGGGGGCGGCAAGAGACCCAGTACTTC.

This sequence joins TRBV2 and TRBJ1-2; D is ambiguous. This CDR3 contains 12 residues. From germline, CDR1 is SNHLY and CDR2 FYNNEI. The V end lost 1 base, the J end lost 2 bases, and 2 bases lay between the germline ends. In DNA form, the CDR3 reads TGTGCCAGCAGTGAAGGGAACTATGGCTACACCTTC. Its protein is CASSEGNYGYTF. The full variable domain, in which reference TRBV2 and TRBJ1-2 provide the parts outside the CDR3, is EPEVTQTPSHQVTQMGQEVILRCVPISNHLYFYWYRQILGQKVEFLVSFYNNEISEKSEIFDDQFSVERPDGSNFTLKIRSTKLEDSAMYFCASSEGNYGYTFGSGTRLTVV.

The J gene is TRBJ1-5, the V gene TRBV29-1; no definite D call. Trimming cost V 2 bases and J 9 bases, with 14 bases left between them. CDR3 size: 13 residues. Germline V lookup: CDR1 SQVTM, CDR2 ANQGSEA. The CDR3: CSVEWAGGGPQHF. CDR3 bases: TGCAGCGTTGAATGGGCGGGTGGAGGGCCCCAGCATTTT.